This T cell receptor beta chain appears in the sequencing data of a study of blood T cell repertoires in COVID-19. Study summary: Both acute and convalescent COVID-19 samples were obtained from the United States, Italy and Spain.

The CDR3 has 16 amino acids. From germline, CDR1 is SGHTA and CDR2 FQGNSA. V was trimmed by 5 bases and J by 4 bases, leaving 20 bases between them. Seattle's cohort entered during active infection and was followed longitudinally. Original data processing: Amplification with reference gene primers provided the estimates of nucleated cell counts. Assay: immunoSEQ multiplex PCR; the TCRdb copy retains only in-frame clones and omits some. The V and J calls and the clone size are those of that table, but D and trimming were determined from the DNA. The sample carries 300,000 to 450,000 clones, about 89% recorded once.

V usage is TRBV7-2 and J usage is TRBJ1-2, with D unclear. The sequencing input was peripheral blood. The clonotype was recovered from a woman in her fifties or sixties with COVID-19, enrolled during active disease. In nucleotides, the CDR3 is TGTGCCAGCAGCGGAGGAGCGGTGGGCAATCCCTATGGCTACACCTTC. Translating it yields CASSGGAVGNPYGYTF. Together with reference TRBV7-2 and TRBJ1-2, the CDR3 gives the full variable domain: GAGVSQSPSNKVTEKGKDVELRCDPISGHTALYWYRQSLGQGLEFLIYFQGNSAPDKSGLPSDRFSAERTGGSVSTLTIQRTQQEDSAVYLCASSGGAVGNPYGYTFGSGTRLTVV.